These 4 T cell receptor beta chains share one sample of origin, sequenced in a study of beta chain features in type 1 diabetes. Every isolated RNA sample was fully reverse transcribed, so sequencing captured expressed TCRB transcripts. Clones were read by immunoSEQ multiplex PCR, and TCRdb kept only the in-frame ones, dropping some. The sample records fewer than 500,000 clones, more than 11% being singletons. The sequencing sample was made of naive CD4+ T cells from blood. These receptor sequences come from a man aged 30 to 45 in good health.

Turning to this clone: This sample also contains other DNA sequences that code for the same CDR3. The V and J genes are TRBV5-1 and TRBJ2-5; TRBD1 matches 9 bases. The ends lost 4 bases at V and 5 bases at J; junction bases unmatched: 6. This CDR3 has 14 amino acids. Germline values: CDR1 SGHRS, CDR2 YFSETQ. The CDR3 is CASSPGQGGETQYF. CDR3 nucleotide sequence: TGCGCCAGCAGCCCGGGACAGGGAGGGGAGACCCAGTACTTC. Complete variable domain (other parts from reference TRBV5-1 and TRBJ2-5): KAGVTQTPRYLIKTRGQQVTLSCSPISGHRSVSWYQQTPGQGLQFLFEYFSETQRNKGNFPGRFSGRQFSNSRSEMNVSTLELGDSALYLCASSPGQGGETQYFGPGTRLLVL.

V and J are TRBV30 and TRBJ1-2; D uncertain. The CDR3 is 14 residues long. V was pared by 1 base and J by 3 bases, with 12 bases between. The germline V gene has CDR1 GTSNPN and CDR2 SVGIG (reference sequence). The CDR3: CAWSAIRGYYGYTF. CDR3 DNA sequence: TGTGCCTGGAGTGCCATCCGTGGGTACTATGGCTACACCTTC.

The chain couples TRBV27 to TRBJ2-5, with D perhaps TRBD1 or TRBD2 (5 bases each). This CDR3 contains 19 residues. Deletions cut 0 bases from V and 2 bases from J, with 22 bases between. Looked up from germline, CDR1 is MNHEY and CDR2 is SMNVEV (reference sequence). The CDR3 region has the DNA TGTGCCAGCAGTTTATCTTTCGGTCGAGTGGGGGTCCCACAAGAGACCCAGTACTTC. It codes for CASSLSFGRVGVPQETQYF.

On this clone: The same CDR3 can be traced to other DNA sequences in this sample. This chain joins TRBV19 and TRBJ2-1; D unresolved. Trimming pared 3 bases from V and 4 bases from J, leaving 4 bases between. The CDR3 is made up of 12 amino acids. Germline V gene lookup returns CDR1 LNHDA and CDR2 SQIVND (reference sequence). The CDR3 DNA is TGTGCCAGTAGTATTGGGTACAATGAGCAGTTCTTC. Residues: CASSIGYNEQFF. Full variable domain (outside the CDR3, taken from reference TRBV19 and TRBJ2-1): DGGITQSPKYLFRKEGQNVTLSCEQNLNHDAMYWYRQDPGQGLRLIYYSQIVNDFQKGDIAEGYSVSREKKESFPLTVTSAQKNPTAFYLCASSIGYNEQFFGPGTRLTVL.